This TCR beta chain originates from a study of molecular identifiers for immune sequencing clone quantification. The V gene lost 4 bases and the J gene lost 1 base, with 8 bases spanning the gap. Germline V gene data show CDR1 as MNHEY and CDR2 as SVGAGI. This CDR3 has 14 residues. TCRdb reprocessed the PCR reads via MiXCR and lists one record per CDR3 protein. The data contain 490,000 or so distinct CDR3 sequences, 20% to 25% of them singletons. It was from around 18,000 to 910,000 sorted cells, with 10%, 30% or 50% RNA, that naive CD8 libraries came. Naive CD8 T cells, phenotype CD8+CD4-CCR7+CD45RA+, were sorted.

The rearrangement uses TRBV6-5 and TRBJ2-1; no definite D call. This TCR was recovered from a human donor in good health. Some libraries in this study had Jurkat cell RNA spiked in. Specimen: naive CD8+ T cells from blood, with Jurkat cell RNA spiked in. Documented subset: FACS-sorted CD8+CD4-CCR7+CD45RA+ naive T cells. The DNA of the CDR3 is TGTGCCAGCAGTTGCAAGGAATCCTACAATGAGCAGTTCTTC. Translated, it gives CASSCKESYNEQFF.